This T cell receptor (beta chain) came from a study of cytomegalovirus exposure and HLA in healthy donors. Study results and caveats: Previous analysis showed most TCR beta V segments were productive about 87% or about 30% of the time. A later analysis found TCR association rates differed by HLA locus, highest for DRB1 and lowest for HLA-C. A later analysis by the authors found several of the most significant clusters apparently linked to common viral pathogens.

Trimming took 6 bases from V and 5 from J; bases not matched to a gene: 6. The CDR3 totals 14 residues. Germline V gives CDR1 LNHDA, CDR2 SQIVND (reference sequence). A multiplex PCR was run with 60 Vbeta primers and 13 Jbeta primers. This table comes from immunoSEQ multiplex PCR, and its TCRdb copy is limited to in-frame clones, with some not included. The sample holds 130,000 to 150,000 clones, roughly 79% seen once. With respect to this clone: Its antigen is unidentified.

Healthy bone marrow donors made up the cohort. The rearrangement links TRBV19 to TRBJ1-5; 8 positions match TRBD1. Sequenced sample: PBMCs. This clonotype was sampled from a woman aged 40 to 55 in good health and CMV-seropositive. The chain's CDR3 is CASSLNRGDQPQHF. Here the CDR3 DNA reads TGTGCCAGTAGCCTAAACAGGGGGGATCAGCCCCAGCATTTT.